The 27 T cell receptor beta chains reported below all come from one sample, sequenced in a study of shared clonotypes between healthy human individuals. TCRdb's table, derived via immunoSEQ multiplex PCR, lists solely in-frame clones and lacks some. The sample has more than 600,000 clones; under 95% are singletons. Naive CD8 cells comprised CD45RO-negative, CCR7-positively selected cells, excluding terminally differentiated effector memory CD45RA+ cells. Sequencing was carried out using naive CD8+ T cells sorted from blood. The receptors come from a man under 40 in good health.

In this sample, this clone turned up once. The J gene is TRBJ2-5, the V gene TRBV5-1, with D perhaps TRBD2 (5 bases). There are 16 residues in the CDR3. Germline CDR1 is SGHRS and CDR2 is YFSETQ. Between the trimmed V and J ends, which lost 0 bases and 5 bases, there was a span of 17 bases. DNA of the CDR3: TGCGCCAGCAGCTTGGCCGTAGGGAGAGTGGGGGAGACCCAGTACTTC. It yields the protein CASSLAVGRVGETQYF.

The rearrangement uses TRBV9 and TRBJ1-2; D may be TRBD1 (5 bases). The length of the CDR3 is 15 residues. V was cut by 0 bases and J by 3 bases, with 12 bases left in between. Germline V gene sequence: CDR1 SGDLS, CDR2 YYNGEE. The CDR3 sequence: CASSVGKGWDYGYTF. For the CDR3, the DNA is TGTGCCAGCAGCGTAGGCAAGGGGTGGGACTATGGCTACACCTTC.

The chain combines TRBV14 with TRBJ2-7; D is possibly TRBD2 (7 bases). The germline gives CDR1 SGHDN, CDR2 FVKESK. This CDR3 has 14 amino acids. V dropped 4 bases and J dropped 6 bases, with 16 bases sitting between them. CDR3 sequence reads: CASSPYGGGVEQYF. For the CDR3, the DNA is TGTGCCAGCAGCCCCTATGGGGGGGGCGTCGAGCAGTACTTC.

This chain joins TRBV27 and TRBJ2-1, with TRBD2 matching over 8 bases. Germline lookup yields CDR1 MNHEY and CDR2 SMNVEV (reference sequence). With 6 bases clipped from V and 5 bases from J, the junction kept 9 bases outside the gene matches. This CDR3 region has 15 residues. The CDR3 here is CASSLIAGIDNEQFF. The CDR3 coding sequence is TGTGCCAGCAGCTTGATAGCGGGGATAGACAATGAGCAGTTCTTC.

On this clone itself: The same CDR3 can be traced to other DNA sequences in this sample. The rearrangement links TRBV27 to TRBJ2-7; D perhaps matches TRBD2 (5 bases). CDR1 is MNHEY and CDR2 is SMNVEV in the germline V gene (reference sequence). The CDR3 has 13 amino acids. The V end was cut by 6 bases, the J end by 2 bases, with 11 bases between. For the CDR3, the DNA is TGTGCCAGCAGCTTTCTCGGGGCCTACGAGCAGTACTTC. This sequence encodes CASSFLGAYEQYF.

This chain connects TRBV7-6 to TRBJ2-3; possibly TRBD1 or TRBD2 for D (7 bases each). The CDR3 runs to 16 residues. The germline gives CDR1 SGHVS, CDR2 FNYEAQ. V gave up 5 bases and J gave up 4 bases, with 19 bases separating them. CDR3 protein: CASSGGDSAGSDTQYF. CDR3 DNA sequence: TGTGCCAGCAGCGGGGGGGACAGCGCCGGCTCAGATACGCAGTATTTT.

This clone has only one observation. The DNA for the CDR3 is TGTGCCAGCAGCTCTCAGCACCAAGAGACCCAGTACTTC. Amino acids: CASSSQHQETQYF. The V call is TRBV13, the J call TRBJ2-5; no reliable D call. CDR3 size: 13 residues. V was cut by 4 bases and J by 0 bases, with 6 bases left in between. CDR1 and CDR2 (germline): PRHDT, FYEKMQ (reference sequence).

The chain uses TRBV6-4 and TRBJ1-1; unclear D gene. The germline gives CDR1 MRHNA, CDR2 SNTAGT. The V end lost 3 bases, the J end lost 7 bases, and 6 bases lay between the germline ends. The CDR3 contains 11 residues. CDR3 sequence reads: CASSEGGEAFF. CDR3 nucleotides: TGTGCCAGCAGTGAGGGCGGTGAAGCTTTCTTT.

The V gene is TRBV15, the J gene TRBJ1-5, with 8 positions matching TRBD1. The V segment lost 6 bases and the J segment 2 bases; nucleotides outside the gene matches: 6. Germline CDR1 is LNHNV and CDR2 is YYDKDF (reference sequence). The CDR3 has 15 amino acids. CDR3 residues: CATRITGGGNQPQHF. The CDR3 coding sequence is TGTGCCACCAGGATTACAGGGGGTGGCAATCAGCCCCAGCATTTT.

V gene TRBV27 combines with J gene TRBJ2-7, with D uncertain. This CDR3 region has 15 residues. V gave up 1 base and J gave up 2 bases, with 12 bases separating them. Germline CDR1 is MNHEY and CDR2 is SMNVEV (reference sequence). CDR3 DNA: TGTGCCAGCAGTTTATTGAGTCACCCAGCCTACGAGCAGTACTTC. Its translation: CASSLLSHPAYEQYF.

The gene calls are TRBV29-1 and TRBJ2-1; perhaps TRBD2 as D (6 bases). This CDR3 comprises 15 residues. Germline CDR1 is SQVTM and CDR2 is ANQGSEA. Trimming shortened V by 6 bases and J by 5 bases, and 20 bases separated the two germline ends. CDR3 bases: TGCAGCGTGGAGAAACAGCGGGTCTTGGACAATGAGCAGTTCTTC. The encoded protein is CSVEKQRVLDNEQFF.

This CDR3 reads CAISSGGENNEQFF. The CDR3, as DNA: TGTGCCATCTCGTCCGGGGGGGAAAACAATGAGCAGTTCTTC. The chain couples TRBV10-3 to TRBJ2-1; 8 positions match TRBD2. The length of the CDR3 is 14 residues. Trimming cost V 8 bases and J 5 bases; bases outside gene matches: 8. Looked up from germline, CDR1 is ENHRY and CDR2 is SYGVKD.

This clone has a handful of counts. The chain has TRBV7-9 and TRBJ2-7; 8 nucleotides match TRBD1. The V gene's germline CDR1 is SEHNR and CDR2 FQNEAQ (reference sequence). The CDR3 spans 16 residues. Germline trimming cut 4 bases from V and 4 bases from J; bases unmatched to any gene: 12. CDR3 in DNA: TGTGCCAGCAGCTCCGGGACAGGAACGTCAGGGTACGAGCAGTACTTC. Encoded protein: CASSSGTGTSGYEQYF.

The chain carries TRBV27 and TRBJ2-7; D is perhaps TRBD1 (6 bases). Germline V lookup: CDR1 MNHEY, CDR2 SMNVEV (reference sequence). The CDR3 runs to 14 residues. V lost 4 bases, J lost 2 bases, and 12 bases lay in between. CDR3: CASSSRDTTYEQYF. The CDR3 DNA sequence: TGTGCCAGCAGTTCCCGGGACACAACCTACGAGCAGTACTTC.

This clone was found a few times. This specimen includes other DNA sequences encoding the same CDR3. The V and J genes are TRBV11-2 and TRBJ2-1; D remains ambiguous. The germline gives CDR1 SGHAT, CDR2 FQNNGV. The CDR3 runs 13 residues. Trimming took 3 bases from V and 5 from J, leaving 8 bases between them. CDR3 sequence reads: CASSLVGNNEQFF. Written as DNA, the CDR3 is TGTGCCAGCAGCTTGGTAGGAAACAATGAGCAGTTCTTC.

The chain has TRBV7-6 and TRBJ1-5; D gene ambiguous. The CDR3 has 14 residues. Germline assignment: CDR1 SGHVS and CDR2 FNYEAQ. Trimming left V 2 bases short and J 1 base short, with 6 bases between. In DNA form, the CDR3 reads TGTGCCAGCAGCTTACGTGGGAGCAATCAGCCCCAGCATTTT. Amino acids: CASSLRGSNQPQHF.

The V and J genes are TRBV5-1 and TRBJ2-1; 10 bases match TRBD2. V lost 1 base to trimming and J lost 15 bases; unmatched junction nucleotides: 4. This CDR3 spans 12 amino acids. From germline, CDR1 is SGHRS and CDR2 YFSETQ. CDR3 loop: CASSLKLAGRFF. DNA of the CDR3: TGCGCCAGCAGCTTGAAACTAGCGGGGAGGTTCTTC.

This rearrangement joins TRBV27 to TRBJ1-2; possibly TRBD1 for D (5 bases). V was pared by 3 bases and J by 8 bases, with 13 bases between. This CDR3 is built from 13 residues. Germline CDR1 and CDR2: MNHEY and SMNVEV (reference sequence). Written as DNA, the CDR3 is TGTGCCAGCAGTTTTGGCAGGGATTACGGCTACACCTTC. It encodes CASSFGRDYGYTF.

This clone was detected once. This chain connects TRBV29-1 to TRBJ2-2, with D possibly matching TRBD1 (6 bases). This CDR3 is 13 amino acids long. The germline CDR1 and CDR2 sequences are SQVTM and ANQGSEA. V dropped 7 bases and J dropped 3 bases, with 12 bases sitting between them. As DNA, the CDR3 is TGCAGCGGGAGGACAGCCTACACCGGGGAGCTGTTTTTT. Translation: CSGRTAYTGELFF.

The gene calls are TRBV18 and TRBJ2-5, with D possibly called TRBD1 or TRBD2 (5 bases each). The V and J ends lost 0 bases and 2 bases respectively, with 10 bases between them. Germline V lookup: CDR1 KGHSH, CDR2 LQKENI. The CDR3 sequence is 15 residues long. The CDR3 loop reads CASSPPGPPQETQYF. Here the CDR3 DNA reads TGTGCCAGCTCACCACCGGGACCGCCGCAAGAGACCCAGTACTTC.

Here the CDR3 reads CASSSLGRYEQYF. Here the CDR3 DNA reads TGTGCCAGCAGCTCATTGGGTCGCTACGAGCAGTACTTC. V and J are TRBV7-9 and TRBJ2-7; D call uncertain. Germline-derived CDR1 and CDR2 are SEHNR and FQNEAQ (reference sequence). V was cut by 4 bases and J by 3 bases, with 10 bases left in between. This CDR3 spans 13 amino acids.

This chain connects TRBV18 to TRBJ2-4, with 9 bases identical to TRBD1. Germline CDR1 KGHSH, CDR2 LQKENI. J lost 7 bases, V lost 3 bases, and 7 bases had no gene match. The CDR3 sequence is 15 residues long. The CDR3 reads CASSPDRTGDNIQYF. The CDR3 region has the DNA TGTGCCAGCTCACCCGATAGGACAGGGGATAACATTCAGTACTTC.

The V gene is TRBV9, the J gene TRBJ2-7; TRBD2 might be the D (6 bases). This CDR3 is built from 15 residues. The V gene's germline CDR1 is SGDLS and CDR2 YYNGEE. V dropped 0 bases and J dropped 6 bases, with 16 bases sitting between them. Written as DNA, the CDR3 is TGTGCCAGCAGCGTAGCCCCGGGTCTGCGGGGCGAGCAGTACTTC. Encoded protein: CASSVAPGLRGEQYF.

The chain joins TRBV4-3 to TRBJ2-7; TRBD2 agrees at 11 bases. V was clipped by 3 bases and J by 2 bases; unmatched bases: 9. The V gene's germline CDR1 is LGHNA and CDR2 YSLEER. This CDR3 contains 17 residues. CDR3 sequence (DNA): TGCGCCAGCAGCCAGGATTCCGGACTAGCGGGTACCTACGAGCAGTACTTC. Translation: CASSQDSGLAGTYEQYF.

V is TRBV28 and J is TRBJ1-5; possible D gene TRBD1, 6 bases. The CDR3 contains 14 residues. The germline CDR1 and CDR2 sequences are MDHEN and SYDVKM. Trimming pared 5 bases from V and 5 bases from J, leaving 13 bases between. The CDR3 DNA reads as TGTGCCAGCAGTGCACAGGGAGGACATCAGCCCCAGCATTTT. Amino acids: CASSAQGGHQPQHF.

The J gene is TRBJ2-2, the V gene TRBV6-6; TRBD2 aligns across 8 bases. The germline gives CDR1 MNHNY, CDR2 SVGAGI (reference sequence). V gave up 6 bases and J gave up 4 bases; unmatched junction bases: 7. The length of the CDR3 is 15 residues. The CDR3 coding sequence is TGTGCCAGCAGCCCCAACGGGGGGGGCACCGGGGAGCTGTTTTTT. Translated, it gives CASSPNGGGTGELFF.

This chain uses TRBV27 with TRBJ2-1; TRBD1 is a possible D gene (5 bases). This CDR3 spans 15 amino acids. In germline, CDR1 is MNHEY, CDR2 SMNVEV (reference sequence). V lost 2 bases, J lost 5 bases, and 13 bases lay in between. The CDR3 bases are TGTGCCAGCAGTTTAGGGCAGACAGCCCACAATGAGCAGTTCTTC. This translates into CASSLGQTAHNEQFF.